The 22 T cell receptor beta chains in this list originate from one sample, sequenced in a study of T cells in women clearing cervical HPV infection. Data came from immunoSEQ multiplex PCR; TCRdb stores just in-frame clones and leaves some out. In total, the table holds around 23,000 clones. The sequenced sample was blood buffy coat. The source is a woman aged 18 to 69 with a cervical HPV16 infection that either progressed to CIN3+ or cleared (not recorded which).

A note on this clone: The read halts 3 residues ahead of the CDR3 end, with the missing end drawn from the germline J gene. The chain joins TRBV5-1 to TRBJ1-3; D not resolved. Germline loops: CDR1 SGHRS, CDR2 YFSETQ. Trimming stripped 4 bases from V and 4 bases from J, with 15 bases between. CDR3 length: 15 residues. The CDR3 DNA, read in part, is TGCGCCAGCAGCCTACTCCCTACAGACGGAAACACC. Protein product: CASSLLPTDGNT. The entire CDR3 reads CASSLLPTDGNTIYF. Filled out from reference TRBV5-1 and TRBJ1-3, the complete variable domain reads KAGVTQTPRYLIKTRGQQVTLSCSPISGHRSVSWYQQTPGQGLQFLFEYFSETQRNKGNFPGRFSGRQFSNSRSEMNVSTLELGDSALYLCASSLLPTDGNTIYFGEGSWLTVV.

Notes on this clone: The read halts 3 residues ahead of the CDR3 end, with the missing end drawn from the germline J gene. The chain joins TRBV10-3 to TRBJ2-3; 8 bases are a match to TRBD1. This CDR3 spans 15 amino acids. Germline V gene sequence: CDR1 ENHRY, CDR2 SYGVKD. The J segment lost 3 bases and the V segment lost 0 bases, leaving 2 bases of the junction unmatched. The CDR3: CAISESQGATDTQYF. The covered CDR3 bases are TGTGCCATCAGTGAGTCGCAGGGGGCGACAGATACG.

The sequenced part of the CDR3 DNA is TGTGCCAGTAGTATGGGACTGATTAATTCACCC. This codes for CASSMGLINSP. The CDR3 as a whole reads CASSMGLINSPLHF. The V call is TRBV19, the J call TRBJ1-6; tentatively, D is TRBD1 (5 bases). The read ends 3 residues before the CDR3 terminus; that terminus is restored from the germline J gene. V gave up 3 bases and J gave up 6 bases, with 9 bases separating them. The CDR3 has 14 amino acids. Germline values: CDR1 LNHDA, CDR2 SQIVND (reference sequence).

About this clone itself: The read ends 3 residues early relative to the CDR3; the germline J gene fills the gap. The chain recombines TRBV20-1 with TRBJ1-1; possible D gene TRBD1, 5 bases. Germline V gives CDR1 DFQATT, CDR2 SNEGSKA (reference sequence). This CDR3 is 15 amino acids long. V was clipped by 5 bases and J by 2 bases, with 18 bases between them. CDR3 sequence: CSAPRGTGGNTEAFF. Partial CDR3 DNA: TGCAGTGCTCCCCGGGGGACGGGTGGAAACACTGAA.

In the case of this clone: The sequenced fragment ends 3 residues before the CDR3 boundary, so the rest is inferred from the germline J gene. The V gene is TRBV7-9, the J gene TRBJ1-1, with D maybe TRBD1 (5 bases). This CDR3 spans 13 amino acids. Germline V gene sequence: CDR1 SEHNR, CDR2 FQNEAQ (reference sequence). Trimming stripped 5 bases from V and 4 bases from J, with 11 bases between. The DNA read from the CDR3 is TGTGCCAGCAGCCCTCAGGGAACCACTGAA. It specifies CASSPQGTTE. In full, the CDR3 reads CASSPQGTTEAFF.

A note on this clone: Read data end 3 residues before the CDR3 end; the end is taken from the germline J gene. This sequence joins TRBV30 and TRBJ1-2, with D uncertain. There are 15 residues in the CDR3. Between the trimmed V and J ends, which lost 0 bases and 5 bases, there was a span of 16 bases. Per germline, CDR1 GTSNPN and CDR2 SVGIG (reference sequence). The sequenced part of the CDR3 DNA is TGTGCCTGGAGTGTTACCCCGGGTATGGATTATGGC. The encoded protein is CAWSVTPGMDYG. The CDR3 as a whole reads CAWSVTPGMDYGYTF.

In the case of this clone: The CDR3 end lies 3 residues beyond the end of the read and is filled in from the germline J gene. The chain carries TRBV20-1 and TRBJ2-2; TRBD2 matches 14 bases. Germline assignment: CDR1 DFQATT and CDR2 SNEGSKA (reference sequence). With 0 bases clipped from V and 6 bases from J, the junction kept 15 bases outside the gene matches. The CDR3 is 20 amino acids. This chain's CDR3 is CSARDSMRLAGGQGSGELFF. The sequenced part of the CDR3 DNA is TGCAGTGCTAGAGATAGCATGAGACTAGCGGGAGGGCAGGGGTCCGGGGAG.

A remark on this clone: The CDR3 is cut off 3 residues early in the read; its end comes from the germline J gene. This chain uses TRBV20-1 with TRBJ1-2; the D gene is possibly TRBD1 (5 bases). This CDR3 contains 12 residues. Germline-derived CDR1 and CDR2 are DFQATT and SNEGSKA (reference sequence). V lost 5 bases and J 1 base, leaving 8 bases between the germline ends. The CDR3 spells CSAGRGNYGYTF. CDR3 bases read: TGCAGTGCTGGGAGGGGTAACTATGGC.

Worth noting for this clone: Read coverage stops 3 residues before the CDR3 terminus; the germline J gene supplies the remainder. The chain uses TRBV6-2 or TRBV6-3 and TRBJ2-7, with 9 positions matching TRBD2. The junction had 9 bases not matched to a gene; V was cut back by 7 bases and J by 2 bases. Per germline, CDR1 MNHEY and CDR2 SVGEGT. This CDR3 comprises 15 residues. The CDR3 DNA, read in part, is TGTGCCAGCACCCTTGCGGGGGGGGCAACCTACGAG. Its translation: CASTLAGGATYE. From start to end, the CDR3 is CASTLAGGATYEQYF.

Concerning this clone itself: The CDR3 end falls 3 residues outside the read, so it is completed with the germline J gene. The rearrangement joins TRBV20-1 to TRBJ1-2; a weak D match, TRBD1 (5 bases). The germline V gene has CDR1 DFQATT and CDR2 SNEGSKA (reference sequence). The CDR3 contains 14 residues. CDR3 sequence: CSARDTRLAGTYTF. The sequenced part of the CDR3 DNA is TGCAGTGCTAGAGATACGAGACTAGCGGGGACC.

With respect to this clone: The CDR3 end lies 3 residues beyond the end of the read and is filled in from the germline J gene. The V and J genes are TRBV19 and TRBJ2-1; TRBD2 matches 9 bases. CDR3 length: 13 residues. Germline lookup yields CDR1 LNHDA and CDR2 SQIVND (reference sequence). V trimming: 9 bases; J trimming: 8 bases; junction bases outside the gene matches: 8. The DNA read from the CDR3 is TGTGCCAGCAAGCGGGGGGCCTGGCATGAG. It encodes CASKRGAWHE. The entire CDR3 is CASKRGAWHEQFF.

Turning to this clone: The read ends 3 residues before the CDR3 terminus; that terminus is restored from the germline J gene. V gene TRBV30 combines with J gene TRBJ2-1; 14 bases are a match to TRBD2. This CDR3 is built from 13 residues. The V gene end was trimmed by 4 bases and the J gene end by 9 bases; junction bases not matched to a gene: 2. The germline V gene encodes CDR1 GTSNPN and CDR2 SVGIG (reference sequence). Incomplete CDR3 DNA: TGTGCCTGGACCGGGACTAGCGGGGGTGAG. Translating gives CAWTGTSGGE. The full CDR3 sequence reads CAWTGTSGGEQFF. Drawing the rest from reference TRBV30 and TRBJ2-1, the complete variable domain is SQTIHQWPATLVQPVGSPLSLECTVEGTSNPNLYWYRQAAGRGLQLLFYSVGIGQISSEVPQNLSASRPQDRQFILSSKKLLLSDSGFYLCAWTGTSGGEQFFGPGTRLTVL.

In the case of this clone: The read ends 3 residues shy of where the CDR3 ends; the end is completed using the germline J gene. The chain links TRBV20-1 to TRBJ2-2; possibly TRBD2 for D (6 bases). The CDR3 is 15 residues long. V was shortened by 0 bases and J by 3 bases, with 11 bases between the two germline ends. The germline V gene has CDR1 DFQATT and CDR2 SNEGSKA (reference sequence). The CDR3 is CSARDSGRYTGELFF. The CDR3 DNA, read in part, is TGCAGTGCTAGAGATTCGGGGAGGTACACCGGGGAG.

Notes on this clone: The CDR3 is cut off 3 residues early in the read; its end comes from the germline J gene. J is TRBJ1-2 and V is TRBV20-1; TRBD1 agrees at 8 bases. The CDR3 length is 15 residues. CDR1 is DFQATT and CDR2 is SNEGSKA in the germline V gene (reference sequence). The sequenced part of the CDR3 DNA is TGCAGTGCTCCCCCTCCGACAGGGGTCACAGGGGGC. Its translation: CSAPPPTGVTGG. The CDR3 in its entirety is CSAPPPTGVTGGYTF.

With regard to this clone: The CDR3 end is not reached by the read, which stops 3 residues before it; the germline J gene fills it in. The chain has TRBV10-2 and TRBJ2-7; the match to TRBD2 covers 11 bases. Per the germline V gene, CDR1 is WSHSY and CDR2 is SAAADI. The CDR3 loop spans 14 amino acids. J lost 3 bases, V lost 6 bases, and 4 bases had no gene match. Here the CDR3 reads CASRALAGVYEQYF. CDR3 DNA, as far as it was read: TGCGCCAGCAGGGCACTAGCGGGAGTCTACGAG.

Comment on this clone: The read gets to within 3 residues of the CDR3 end, and the germline J gene fills in the rest. The chain is built from TRBV2 and TRBJ1-5; weak D call: TRBD1 (6 bases). CDR1 and CDR2 from the germline V gene are SNHLY and FYNNEI. The CDR3 consists of 15 residues. V was clipped by 3 bases and J by 1 base, with 10 bases between them. CDR3: CASSDTGLSNQPQHF. The sequenced part of the CDR3 DNA is TGTGCCAGCAGTGACACAGGGTTGAGCAATCAGCCC.

Worth noting for this clone: Coverage ceases 3 residues before the CDR3 finishes, and the germline J gene fills in the end. J is TRBJ2-3 and V is TRBV20-1, with TRBD2 matching 11 bases. The length of the CDR3 is 16 residues. The germline CDR1 and CDR2 sequences are DFQATT and SNEGSKA (reference sequence). The J segment lost 1 base and the V segment lost 2 bases, leaving 5 bases of the junction unmatched. The sequenced part of the CDR3 DNA is TGCAGTGCTAGACTCCCGGGACTAGCGGGCACAGATACG. Translated: CSARLPGLAGTDT. The full CDR3 protein reads CSARLPGLAGTDTQYF.

Worth noting for this clone: The read comes to an end 3 residues before the CDR3 does, leaving the germline J gene to fill in the end. J is TRBJ2-2 and V is TRBV5-1; D not certain. V lost 0 bases to trimming and J lost 1 base, with 7 bases between them. Looked up from germline, CDR1 is SGHRS and CDR2 is YFSETQ. This CDR3 comprises 15 residues. The covered CDR3 bases are TGCGCCAGCAGCTTGGCCTACGGGAACACCGGGGAG. Translating gives CASSLAYGNTGE. The full CDR3 protein is CASSLAYGNTGELFF.

CDR3 sequence: CASSFGVDGYTF. Incomplete CDR3 DNA: TGTGCCAGCAGTTTCGGGGTGGATGGC. The chain links TRBV28 to TRBJ1-2; no definite D call. The read comes to an end 3 residues before the CDR3 does, leaving the germline J gene to fill in the end. V dropped 3 bases and J dropped 6 bases, with 8 bases sitting between them. The length of the CDR3 is 12 residues. The germline CDR1 and CDR2 sequences are MDHEN and SYDVKM.

As for this clone: The sequence runs out 3 residues before the end of the CDR3; the remainder is reconstructed from the germline J gene. This chain joins TRBV11-3 and TRBJ2-5; TRBD2 matches 7 bases. The CDR3 runs to 13 residues. CDR1 is SGHNT and CDR2 is YENEEA in the germline V gene. Trimming cost V 6 bases and J 7 bases; bases outside gene matches: 8. CDR3 DNA, as far as it was read: TGTGCCAGCAGTTCCGAGAAGCGGGGGACC. The encoded protein is CASSSEKRGT. The whole CDR3 region reads CASSSEKRGTQYF.

On this clone: The missing CDR3 end, 3 residues past where the read stops, is filled in from the germline J gene. The V gene is TRBV20-1, the J gene TRBJ2-3; TRBD2 agrees at 11 bases. The CDR3 spans 15 residues. Trimming cost V 5 bases and J 4 bases; bases outside gene matches: 8. Germline assignment: CDR1 DFQATT and CDR2 SNEGSKA (reference sequence). CDR3 in amino acids: CSAWPTSGAPDTQYF. The CDR3 bases that were read are TGCAGTGCTTGGCCGACTAGCGGGGCGCCAGATACG.

Concerning this clone: The observed sequence ends 3 residues before the CDR3 terminus, with the missing tail filled in from the germline J gene. The gene calls are TRBV30 and TRBJ1-6, with a weak D call TRBD1 (6 bases). This CDR3 comprises 14 residues. V dropped 4 bases and J dropped 5 bases, with 12 bases sitting between them. Germline-derived CDR1 and CDR2 are GTSNPN and SVGIG (reference sequence). The CDR3 region is CAWNPGQNNSPLHF. Partial CDR3 DNA: TGTGCCTGGAATCCGGGACAAAATAATTCACCC.